Following are 21 T cell receptor beta chains from one sample sequenced in a study of blood T cell repertoires in COVID-19. Some clones are missing from TCRdb's copy, which holds only in-frame ones; the method was immunoSEQ multiplex PCR. The sample lists around 160,000 clones; approximately 80% were seen once. The sequencing sample was made of peripheral blood. These receptor sequences come from a man aged 55 to 70 with active or convalescent COVID-19.

The chain has TRBV7-9 and TRBJ1-1, with D unresolved. Germline-derived CDR1 and CDR2 are SEHNR and FQNEAQ (reference sequence). Deletions cut 4 bases from V and 3 bases from J, with 6 bases between. The length of the CDR3 is 12 residues. The CDR3 protein is CASSSLYTEAFF. The DNA for the CDR3 is TGTGCCAGCAGCTCCCTCTACACTGAAGCTTTCTTT.

The chain has TRBV4-1 and TRBJ1-2; D perhaps matches TRBD1 (5 bases). The V end was cut by 4 bases, the J end by 6 bases, with 15 bases between. CDR3 length: 14 residues. The germline V gene has CDR1 MGHRA and CDR2 YSYEKL. The CDR3 sequence is CASSPSQGGDGYTF. In DNA form, the CDR3 reads TGCGCCAGCAGCCCCTCCCAGGGAGGAGATGGCTACACCTTC.

The V and J genes are TRBV12-3 or TRBV12-4 and TRBJ2-1; D is possibly TRBD1 (5 bases). Trimming took 4 bases from V and 3 from J, leaving 7 bases between them. The CDR3 extends over 13 amino acids. CDR3 loop: CASSSDNYNEQFF. CDR3 nucleotides: TGTGCCAGCAGTTCGGACAACTACAATGAGCAGTTCTTC.

This chain links TRBV11-1 with TRBJ2-3; 9 nucleotides match TRBD2. Germline CDR1 and CDR2: SGHAT and FQDESV (reference sequence). V shed 2 bases, J shed 3 bases, and the junction held 6 bases outside the gene matches. This CDR3 region has 16 residues. The CDR3 nucleotides are TGTGCCAGCAGCTTATCAGCGGGAGGAGGGACAGATACGCAGTATTTT. Translation gives CASSLSAGGGTDTQYF.

On this clone itself: Other nucleotide sequences from this sample produce the same CDR3. The CDR3 is CASSGTSGTLQETQYF. The CDR3 DNA reads as TGTGCCAGCAGTGGGACTAGCGGAACCCTCCAAGAGACCCAGTACTTC. This sequence joins TRBV2 and TRBJ2-5, with 10 bases matching TRBD2. J gave up 1 base and V 4 bases, and 6 bases lay outside the gene matches. The V gene's germline CDR1 is SNHLY and CDR2 FYNNEI. This CDR3 has 16 amino acids.

The chain carries TRBV7-2 and TRBJ1-2; 7 bases align to TRBD1. With 5 bases clipped from V and 7 bases from J, the junction kept 7 bases outside the gene matches. CDR3 length: 13 amino acids. Germline values: CDR1 SGHTA, CDR2 FQGNSA. CDR3 nucleotide sequence: TGTGCCAGCAGCCCGACAGGGAACGGTGGCTACACCTTC. It translates to CASSPTGNGGYTF.

The V gene is TRBV5-1, the J gene TRBJ2-7; no reliable D call. Germline V CDR1 and CDR2: SGHRS, YFSETQ. This CDR3 is 12 amino acids long. V lost 3 bases, J lost 7 bases, and 11 bases lay in between. The CDR3 is CASSSDSGEQYF. The DNA of the CDR3 is TGCGCCAGCAGCTCGGATTCCGGGGAGCAGTACTTC.

The rearrangement uses TRBV2 and TRBJ2-7; TRBD1 aligns across 9 bases. The V and J ends lost 5 bases and 9 bases, in that order; junction bases with no gene match: 11. CDR3 length equals 14 residues. The V gene's germline CDR1 is SNHLY and CDR2 FYNNEI. CDR3 bases: TGTGCCAGCAGTCTGGGGTCGACAGGGGGACGGCAGTACTTC. Translating it yields CASSLGSTGGRQYF.

In its sample, this clone was seen once. For the CDR3, the DNA is TGTGCCAGCAGTTCACAGGGGTCGGTTTCACCCCTCCACTTT. Translation gives CASSSQGSVSPLHF. The chain joins TRBV28 to TRBJ1-6; 7 bases match TRBD1. In germline, CDR1 is MDHEN, CDR2 SYDVKM. The CDR3 loop spans 14 amino acids. Trimming cost V 4 bases and J 9 bases; bases outside gene matches: 6.

The V call is TRBV5-5, the J call TRBJ2-1; 8 nucleotides align to TRBD2. The CDR3 is 16 amino acids. The ends lost 7 bases at V and 3 bases at J; junction bases unmatched: 12. The germline V gene has CDR1 SGHKS and CDR2 YYEKEE (reference sequence). The CDR3 here is CASVLDSGRNYNEQFF. CDR3 in DNA: TGTGCCAGCGTCTTAGACAGCGGGAGAAACTACAATGAGCAGTTCTTC.

The chain combines TRBV18 with TRBJ2-7, with 9 bases fitting TRBD1. V was clipped by 7 bases and J by 4 bases; unmatched bases: 8. Germline CDR1 and CDR2: KGHSH and LQKENI. CDR3 length equals 14 residues. The DNA of the CDR3 is TGTGCCAGCTGCCCCGGGACAGGGAGTTACGAGCAGTACTTC. It encodes CASCPGTGSYEQYF. Variable domain in full (rest from reference TRBV18 and TRBJ2-7): NAGVMQNPRHLVRRRGQEARLRCSPMKGHSHVYWYRQLPEEGLKFMVYLQKENIIDESGMPKERFSAEFPKEGPSILRIQQVVRGDSAAYFCASCPGTGSYEQYFGPGTRLTVT.

J is TRBJ1-1 and V is TRBV2; 7 nucleotides align to TRBD1. Germline V gene lookup returns CDR1 SNHLY and CDR2 FYNNEI. This CDR3 contains 16 residues. Unmatched junction bases numbered 10, after V lost 6 bases and J lost 0 bases. Here the CDR3 reads CASRAGTVLMNTEAFF. The CDR3 DNA is TGTGCCAGCAGGGCCGGGACAGTCTTAATGAACACTGAAGCTTTCTTT.

In this sample, this clone turned up a few times. The V gene is TRBV2, the J gene TRBJ2-7, with TRBD2 matching 15 bases. V shed 8 bases, J shed 4 bases, and the junction held 6 bases outside the gene matches. The CDR3 extends over 15 amino acids. The germline V gene encodes CDR1 SNHLY and CDR2 FYNNEI. The DNA of the CDR3 is TGTGCCAGCGGACTAGCGGGAGGGCAAATGTACGAGCAGTACTTC. This sequence encodes CASGLAGGQMYEQYF.

This clone was found many times. The chain uses TRBV14 and TRBJ2-3, with TRBD2 matching 13 bases. This CDR3 comprises 13 residues. V lost 8 bases to trimming and J lost 4 bases; unmatched junction nucleotides: 0. Germline V lookup: CDR1 SGHDN, CDR2 FVKESK. CDR3 in DNA: TGTGCCAGCGGACTAGCGGGGGCAGATACGCAGTATTTT. Its protein product is CASGLAGADTQYF.

The rearrangement uses TRBV19 and TRBJ2-5, with 7 bases aligning to TRBD1. J gave up 6 bases and V 5 bases, and 9 bases lay outside the gene matches. The germline V gene encodes CDR1 LNHDA and CDR2 SQIVND (reference sequence). CDR3 length: 14 residues. Written as DNA, the CDR3 is TGTGCCAGTAGTCCAGACAGGGTCGTACAGACCCAGTACTTC. Residues: CASSPDRVVQTQYF.

The rearrangement joins TRBV6-4 to TRBJ1-2; D is ambiguous. The V gene's germline CDR1 is MRHNA and CDR2 SNTAGT. The CDR3 consists of 13 residues. V was clipped by 1 base and J by 6 bases, with 9 bases between them. CDR3 DNA: TGTGCCAGCAGTGACTGGGCCGGGGATGGCTACACCTTC. Its translation: CASSDWAGDGYTF.

This rearrangement joins TRBV19 to TRBJ1-1; D unclear. Deletions cut 4 bases from V and 3 bases from J, with 6 bases between. The CDR3 spans 12 residues. CDR1 LNHDA and CDR2 SQIVND come from the germline V gene (reference sequence). The CDR3 loop reads CASSRVDTEAFF. CDR3 sequence (DNA): TGTGCCAGTAGTAGAGTTGACACTGAAGCTTTCTTT. Drawing the rest from reference TRBV19 and TRBJ1-1, the complete variable domain is DGGITQSPKYLFRKEGQNVTLSCEQNLNHDAMYWYRQDPGQGLRLIYYSQIVNDFQKGDIAEGYSVSREKKESFPLTVTSAQKNPTAFYLCASSRVDTEAFFGQGTRLTVV.

The chain uses TRBV10-1 and TRBJ2-7; no clear D. The CDR3 covers 13 residues. The V end lost 2 bases, the J end lost 0 bases, and 5 bases lay between the germline ends. Germline values: CDR1 WNHNN, CDR2 SYGVQD (reference sequence). The CDR3 DNA sequence: TGCGCCAGCAGTGAGAAGCTCTCCTACGAGCAGTACTTC. This codes for CASSEKLSYEQYF.

This chain links TRBV12-1 with TRBJ2-1; the D segment call TRBD2 is taken from the table without a DNA check. TRBV12-1 is termed a pseudogene. This CDR3 is built from 15 residues. The CDR3 protein is CASSFGGAGRNEQFF. The CDR3 nucleotides read TGTGCCAGCAGCTTTGGCGGGGCAGGTAGGAATGAGCAGTTCTTC.

The V gene is TRBV4-1, the J gene TRBJ2-5; D possibly corresponds to TRBD2 (5 bases). Germline loops: CDR1 MGHRA, CDR2 YSYEKL. The CDR3 contains 14 residues. The V and J ends lost 1 base and 2 bases respectively, with 8 bases between them. The CDR3 DNA reads TGCGCCAGCAGCCAAGGCCCGGGACAAGAGACCCAGTACTTC. It translates to CASSQGPGQETQYF.

The chain combines TRBV18 with TRBJ1-3; 8 bases line up with TRBD1. Per the germline V gene, CDR1 is KGHSH and CDR2 is LQKENI. Unmatched junction bases numbered 6, after V lost 2 bases and J lost 9 bases. The CDR3 extends over 14 amino acids. The CDR3 sequence is CASSPGRQGSTIYF. The CDR3 DNA reads as TGTGCCAGCTCACCAGGGCGACAGGGGAGCACCATATATTTT.